One sample yielded the 16 T cell receptor beta chains listed below, sequenced in a study of T cells in localized non-small cell lung cancer. Data came from immunoSEQ multiplex PCR; TCRdb stores just in-frame clones and leaves some out. The sample records roughly 50,000 clones, 91% being singletons. The sequencing here drew on peripheral blood, taken before any cancer treatment. These TCRs come from a man aged 35-69 years with stage I lung adenocarcinoma.

CDR3 nucleotides: TGTGCCAGCTCACCAAAACAGAGCTCTGGAAACACCATATATTTT. It specifies CASSPKQSSGNTIYF. The rearrangement joins TRBV18 to TRBJ1-3; D not certain. Germline CDR1 is KGHSH and CDR2 is LQKENI. The CDR3 runs to 15 residues. The V gene lost 2 bases and the J gene lost 0 bases, with 8 bases spanning the gap. The full variable domain, its missing parts supplied by reference TRBV18 and TRBJ1-3, is NAGVMQNPRHLVRRRGQEARLRCSPMKGHSHVYWYRQLPEEGLKFMVYLQKENIIDESGMPKERFSAEFPKEGPSILRIQQVVRGDSAAYFCASSPKQSSGNTIYFGEGSWLTVV.

The chain combines TRBV13 with TRBJ2-5; TRBD2 is a possible D gene (6 bases). The ends were cut back, 1 base at V and 0 bases at J, with 9 bases in the middle. The CDR3 extends over 15 amino acids. The germline gives CDR1 PRHDT, CDR2 FYEKMQ (reference sequence). This CDR3 is CASSLERGDQETQYF. The CDR3 DNA reads as TGTGCCAGCAGCTTAGAGCGCGGGGACCAAGAGACCCAGTACTTC.

The V gene is TRBV9, the J gene TRBJ2-3, with TRBD2 matching over 13 bases. J was trimmed by 7 bases and V by 4 bases; bases with no gene match: 3. The germline V gene has CDR1 SGDLS and CDR2 YYNGEE. This CDR3 is built from 14 residues. CDR3 amino acids: CASSPGTSGNTQYF. The CDR3 DNA sequence: TGTGCCAGCAGCCCCGGGACTAGCGGGAATACGCAGTATTTT.

This clone was observed once. The rearrangement joins TRBV18 to TRBJ1-3; maybe TRBD1 (5 bases). V was shortened by 8 bases and J by 2 bases, with 16 bases between the two germline ends. The CDR3 is 15 residues long. Per germline, CDR1 KGHSH and CDR2 LQKENI. CDR3 in DNA: TGTGCCAGCACTGCAGGGACCTCTCCTGGAAACACCATATATTTT. Translation gives CASTAGTSPGNTIYF.

The rearrangement links TRBV6-4 to TRBJ2-3; tentatively, D is TRBD2 (6 bases). The V end lost 5 bases, the J end lost 1 base, and 10 bases lay between the germline ends. Germline CDR1 is MRHNA and CDR2 is SNTAGT. The CDR3 is 14 residues long. The DNA of the CDR3 is TGTGCCAGCAGTCCTAGCGCAGGCACAGATACGCAGTATTTT. As protein: CASSPSAGTDTQYF.

This clone appeared once. The chain employs TRBV28 and TRBJ2-7; 7 nucleotides match TRBD1. The CDR3 extends over 14 amino acids. V lost 5 bases, J lost 2 bases, and 6 bases stayed unmatched. CDR1 and CDR2 (germline): MDHEN, SYDVKM. For the CDR3, the DNA is TGTGCCAGCAGTGCACAACAGGGGCCCTACGAGCAGTACTTC. Encoded protein: CASSAQQGPYEQYF.

V and J are TRBV19 and TRBJ1-5; D is ambiguous. Trimming pared 5 bases from V and 6 bases from J, leaving 11 bases between. Germline assignment: CDR1 LNHDA and CDR2 SQIVND (reference sequence). The CDR3 is made up of 13 amino acids. CDR3 DNA: TGTGCCAGTAGTCTCGGGCGGGGTCAGCCCCAGCATTTT. It is translated as CASSLGRGQPQHF.

The V call is TRBV18, the J call TRBJ2-5, with D hard to call. Trimming cost V 5 bases and J 5 bases, with 6 bases left between them. This CDR3 has 11 amino acids. Per germline, CDR1 KGHSH and CDR2 LQKENI. The CDR3 sequence is CASSLVETQYF. The CDR3 DNA reads as TGTGCCAGCTCATTAGTTGAGACCCAGTACTTC.

This sequence joins TRBV5-6 and TRBJ1-5; TRBD1 is a possible D gene (5 bases). Germline CDR1 reads SGHDT; CDR2 reads YYEEEE. The CDR3 has 15 amino acids. V was trimmed by 5 bases and J by 0 bases, leaving 12 bases between them. CDR3 protein: CASRRGGYSNQPQHF. Here the CDR3 DNA reads TGTGCCAGCAGGCGGGGGGGATATAGCAATCAGCCCCAGCATTTT.

The chain carries TRBV9 and TRBJ2-1; 12 bases are a match to TRBD2. With V trimmed by 4 bases and J by 3 bases, 8 bases remained unmatched. Germline assignment: CDR1 SGDLS and CDR2 YYNGEE. This CDR3 is 17 amino acids long. The CDR3 coding sequence is TGTGCCAGCAGCATCGGACTAGCGGGGAGTGACTACAATGAGCAGTTCTTC. It specifies CASSIGLAGSDYNEQFF.

The chain employs TRBV28 and TRBJ2-5, with D perhaps matching TRBD1 (6 bases). V shed 7 bases and J shed 4 bases, with 7 bases lying between them. Germline assignment: CDR1 MDHEN and CDR2 SYDVKM. The CDR3 runs to 11 residues. The CDR3 region is CASNRAETQYF. The CDR3 DNA follows: TGTGCCAGCAACAGGGCAGAGACCCAGTACTTC.

The V gene is TRBV19, the J gene TRBJ2-7; D is ambiguous. The germline V gene encodes CDR1 LNHDA and CDR2 SQIVND (reference sequence). The CDR3 runs to 12 residues. V lost 8 bases, J lost 0 bases, and 8 bases lay in between. The CDR3 DNA is TGTGCCAGTGGGTTCACCTCCTACGAGCAGTACTTC. This sequence encodes CASGFTSYEQYF.

V is TRBV5-5 and J is TRBJ1-2, with D possibly matching TRBD1 (6 bases). There are 16 residues in the CDR3. V was trimmed by 0 bases and J by 4 bases, leaving 16 bases between them. Germline values: CDR1 SGHKS, CDR2 YYEKEE (reference sequence). CDR3 in amino acids: CASSLAGTFRRYGYTF. The CDR3 coding sequence is TGTGCCAGCAGCTTGGCCGGGACATTTCGTCGCTATGGCTACACCTTC.

The chain has TRBV28 and TRBJ2-1; 13 nucleotides line up with TRBD2. The J segment lost 6 bases and the V segment lost 3 bases, leaving 8 bases of the junction unmatched. The CDR3 consists of 17 residues. Germline CDR1 and CDR2: MDHEN and SYDVKM. This chain's CDR3 is CASSFGPGLAGSNEQFF. CDR3 nucleotide sequence: TGTGCCAGCAGTTTCGGCCCGGGACTAGCGGGATCCAATGAGCAGTTCTTC.

CDR3 amino acids: CASSVNPQREVTDTQYF. For the CDR3, the DNA is TGTGCCAGCAGCGTCAATCCCCAGCGGGAGGTCACAGATACGCAGTATTTT. The chain uses TRBV9 and TRBJ2-3; 9 bases line up with TRBD2. CDR3 length equals 17 residues. The ends lost 2 bases at V and 2 bases at J; junction bases unmatched: 9. Germline-derived CDR1 and CDR2 are SGDLS and YYNGEE.

There are a few counts of this clone. The chain carries TRBV21-1 and TRBJ2-1. TRBV21-1 corresponds to a pseudogene. The CDR3 consists of 12 residues. DNA for the CDR3: TGTGCCAGCAGCAACGGGGGCCTAGAGCAGTTCTTC. It codes for CASSNGGLEQFF.